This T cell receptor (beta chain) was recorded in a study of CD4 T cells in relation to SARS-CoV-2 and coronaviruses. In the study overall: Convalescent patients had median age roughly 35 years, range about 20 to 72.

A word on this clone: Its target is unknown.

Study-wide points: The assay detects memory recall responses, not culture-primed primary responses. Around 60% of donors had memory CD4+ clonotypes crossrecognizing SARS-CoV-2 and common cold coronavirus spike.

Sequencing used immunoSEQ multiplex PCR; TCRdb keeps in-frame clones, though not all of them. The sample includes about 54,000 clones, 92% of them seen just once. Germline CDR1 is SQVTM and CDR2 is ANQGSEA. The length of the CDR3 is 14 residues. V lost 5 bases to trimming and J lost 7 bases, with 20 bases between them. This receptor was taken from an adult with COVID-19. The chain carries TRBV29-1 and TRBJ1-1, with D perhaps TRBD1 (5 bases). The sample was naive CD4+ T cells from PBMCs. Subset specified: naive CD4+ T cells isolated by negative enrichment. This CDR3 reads CSVLTPFDGHEAFF. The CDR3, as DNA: TGCAGCGTTCTGACCCCCTTTGACGGACATGAAGCTTTCTTT.